This T cell receptor (beta chain) was recovered during a study of precursors of human CD4 cytotoxic T cells. Bulk UMI-based sequencing covered sorted CD4+ central memory, effector memory, IL-7R-high and IL-7R-negative TEMRA subsets. Each CDR3 protein gets one entry after TCRdb re-called the reads with MiXCR. Of over 500 distinct CDR3 sequences in the sample, about 15% were seen once. The CDR3 has 14 amino acids. Deletions cut 7 bases from V and 2 bases from J, with 15 bases between. The germline V gene has CDR1 MDHEN and CDR2 SYDVKM. The V gene is TRBV28, the J gene TRBJ2-7; D unresolved. The sequenced material came from memory CD4+ T cells from blood (PBMCs). The receptor was derived from a human donor in good health. Here the CDR3 reads CASTRLGRTYEQYF. CDR3 in DNA: TGTGCCAGCACTCGCCTCGGCAGGACCTACGAGCAGTACTTC.